This is a list of T cell receptor beta chains from one sample in a study of graft-versus-host responses after intestinal transplantation. Their cognate antigens are unknown. Method: immunoSEQ multiplex PCR; TCRdb's copy keeps in-frame clones and lacks some. The sample gives about 130,000 clones, over 85% of which show up once; over 0.15% is in the top ten. This material consisted of unstimulated CD4+ T cells sorted from spleen or lymph node cells, taken before intestinal transplant. These TCRs come from a human donor who received an intestinal transplant. CDR3s include the opening cysteine and the closing phenylalanine or tryptophan. A D gene is named only where the DNA matches it firmly. Size values are once, few and many counts, or a class for expanded clones, and some rows have none.

V gene,J gene,D gene,clone size,CDR3 DNA,CDR3 protein
TRBV5-1,TRBJ2-1,NA,NA,TGCGCCAGCAGCTTTAGTCTCTCGGGGAGGAATGAGCAGTTCTTC,CASSFSLSGRNEQFF
TRBV5-1,TRBJ2-7,NA,NA,TGCGCCAGCAGCTTGGGGGACCCCTCGTACGAGCAGTACTTC,CASSLGDPSYEQYF
TRBV10-1,TRBJ2-3,TRBD1,NA,TGCGCCAGCAGCGGACAGGCGACAGATACGCAGTATTTT,CASSGQATDTQYF
TRBV2,TRBJ2-7,TRBD1,NA,TGTGCCTGCTACCGGGACAGGCTTTTACTGAGCGGGTCCGGAAGGGACTACGAGCAGTACTTC,CACYRDRLLLSGSGRDYEQYF
TRBV30,TRBJ2-3,NA,NA,TGTGCCTGGAGCCTGACAGGAATAGTGCACGATACGCAGTATTTT,CAWSLTGIVHDTQYF
TRBV2,TRBJ2-7,NA,NA,TGTGCCTTCCCCAAGGTAGGATCCCATTACTACGAGCAGTACTTC,CAFPKVGSHYYEQYF
TRBV11-2,TRBJ1-1,NA,NA,TGTGCCAGCAGCTTATCTGGGGCAACCTCCCTGAACACTGAAGCTTTCTTT,CASSLSGATSLNTEAFF
TRBV11-1,TRBJ1-2,TRBD1,NA,TGTGCCAGCAGCCTGGACAGGGTCAATGGCTACACCTTC,CASSLDRVNGYTF
TRBV12-5,TRBJ2-2,TRBD2,NA,TGTGCTAGTGTTACAACGGGGGGTTCCGGGGAGCTGTTTTTT,CASVTTGGSGELFF
TRBV6-1,TRBJ1-3,NA,few,TGTGCCAGCAGTGAAGTCCCGGGACACCGCTCTGGAAACACCATATATTTT,CASSEVPGHRSGNTIYF
TRBV7-2,TRBJ1-6,NA,NA,TGTGCCAGCAGCCCGACAGTCAATAATTCACCCCTCCACTTT,CASSPTVNNSPLHF
TRBV19,TRBJ1-6,NA,once,TGTGCCAGTACCCCGGCCAGCTCCTATAATTCACCCCTCCACTTT,CASTPASSYNSPLHF
TRBV5-4,TRBJ1-4,NA,NA,TGTGCCAGCAGCCCCGGGGCCCCTAAGACTAATGAAAAACTGTTTTTT,CASSPGAPKTNEKLFF
TRBV2,TRBJ1-2,NA,NA,TGTGCCAGTAGGGGTTACACAAACTATGGCTACACCTTC,CASRGYTNYGYTF
TRBV7-7,TRBJ2-3,NA,NA,TGTGCCAGCAGCTCCGGAGTAGGGGTAGATACGCAGTATTTT,CASSSGVGVDTQYF
TRBV11-2,TRBJ2-5,NA,NA,TGTGCCAGCAGCTCCGGGGGTCTCGGGACCCAGTACTTC,CASSSGGLGTQYF
TRBV7-9,TRBJ2-1,NA,NA,TGTGCCAGCAGCTTAGGTGGCCGGAATGAGCAGTTCTTC,CASSLGGRNEQFF
TRBV6-5,TRBJ2-7,NA,NA,TGTGCCAGCAGTCTCACAATAGATTCCTACGAGCAGTACTTC,CASSLTIDSYEQYF
TRBV5-1,TRBJ1-3,TRBD1,NA,TGCGCCAGCAGCTCCTCAGGGACAGGGAGTTCCGGAAACACCATATATTTT,CASSSSGTGSSGNTIYF
TRBV27,TRBJ1-2,TRBD1,NA,TGTGCCAGCAGTTTCAGGGGGCGCGCTTTGGGTGGCTACACCTTC,CASSFRGRALGGYTF
TRBV6-6,TRBJ2-2,NA,NA,TGTGCCAGCAGTTACTTCGCCACCGGGGAGCTGTTTTTT,CASSYFATGELFF
TRBV19,TRBJ1-5,NA,NA,TGTGCCAGTAGTTTTCTAAATCAGCCCCAGCATTTT,CASSFLNQPQHF
TRBV7-8,TRBJ1-2,TRBD1,NA,TGTGCCAGCAGCTTAGAGGGACAGCCCTATGGCTACACCTTC,CASSLEGQPYGYTF
TRBV5-6,TRBJ1-1,NA,NA,TGTGCCAGCAGCCTCGGGGGGCATGACACTGAAGCTTTCTTT,CASSLGGHDTEAFF
TRBV7-8,TRBJ2-7,NA,NA,TGTGCCAGCAGCTTAGCGCCAGGGAGCCACGAGCAGTACTTC,CASSLAPGSHEQYF
TRBV7-2,TRBJ1-1,TRBD1,NA,TGTGCCAGCAGCTCAGGTAACACGGGACAGACTGAAGCTTTCTTT,CASSSGNTGQTEAFF
TRBV9,TRBJ2-1,NA,NA,TGTGCCAGCAGCGGTGGGAGTCTCGGAGAGCAGTTCTTC,CASSGGSLGEQFF
TRBV6-5,TRBJ2-1,TRBD1,NA,TGTGCCAGCAGTTATGGACAGGGGGCGAATGAGCAGTTCTTC,CASSYGQGANEQFF
TRBV2,TRBJ2-1,NA,once,TGTGCCAGCAGTGAGAATCGGGTAAATGAGCAGTTCTTC,CASSENRVNEQFF
TRBV30,TRBJ1-5,NA,once,TGTGCCTGGAGTGTACGTGGATCGGGATTACCATATAGCAATCAGCCCCAGCATTTT,CAWSVRGSGLPYSNQPQHF
TRBV15,TRBJ2-2,TRBD2,NA,TGTGCCACCACGCCGCGGGGGGCCACCGGGGAGCTGTTTTTT,CATTPRGATGELFF
TRBV5-6,TRBJ2-3,NA,NA,TGTGCCAGCAGCTTGGGGGGTGGAACAGATACGCAGTATTTT,CASSLGGGTDTQYF
TRBV9,TRBJ2-3,NA,once,TGTGCCAGCAGCCCCAGGGGGAGGAGCACAGATACGCAGTATTTT,CASSPRGRSTDTQYF
TRBV4-2,TRBJ1-5,NA,NA,TGTGCCAGCAGCCGCGACAGAGGGCTTAGCAATCAGCCCCAGCATTTT,CASSRDRGLSNQPQHF
TRBV7-9,TRBJ2-3,TRBD2,NA,TGTGCCAGCAGCTTCGGGGGGAGCACAGATACGCAGTATTTT,CASSFGGSTDTQYF
TRBV29-1,TRBJ2-5,NA,NA,TGCAGCGTTGTTGGGCAAGAGACCCAGTACTTC,CSVVGQETQYF
TRBV10-3,TRBJ1-3,NA,NA,TGTGCCACTTTACCTAGCTCTGGAAACACCATATATTTT,CATLPSSGNTIYF
TRBV2,TRBJ1-5,TRBD1,NA,TGTGCCAGTACAGGGGGCGACTTTCAGCCCCAGCATTTT,CASTGGDFQPQHF
TRBV7-8,TRBJ1-2,TRBD1,few,TGTGCCAGCACCTCGACAGGGCTAGGCTACACCTTC,CASTSTGLGYTF
TRBV5-1,TRBJ2-2,NA,NA,TGCGCCAGCAGCTCGCAGGGGATTTCGAACACCGGGGAGCTGTTTTTT,CASSSQGISNTGELFF
TRBV14,TRBJ2-2,NA,NA,TGTGCCAGCAGCCAAGATGTGTACGGATCGAACACCGGGGAGCTGTTTTTT,CASSQDVYGSNTGELFF
TRBV6-5,TRBJ2-7,NA,NA,TGTGCCAGCAGTGACGGACACCTCGCCGAGCAGTACTTC,CASSDGHLAEQYF
TRBV5-5,TRBJ2-7,TRBD1,NA,TGTGCCAGCAGCTTGGGTGACAGGGGGCGTTTCTACGAGCAGTACTTC,CASSLGDRGRFYEQYF
TRBV7-9,TRBJ1-4,NA,few,TGTGCCAGCATCCGAGCTAATGAAAAACTGTTTTTT,CASIRANEKLFF
TRBV7-9,TRBJ2-1,TRBD2,NA,TGTGCCAGCGCCTTAGCGGGGGGACTATACAATGAGCAGTTCTTC,CASALAGGLYNEQFF
TRBV5-4,TRBJ2-1,NA,NA,TGTGCCAGCAGCTTAAGTCGGGGGGCCCATGAGCAGTTCTTC,CASSLSRGAHEQFF
TRBV10-2,TRBJ2-6,NA,NA,TGCGCCAGCACCAGACTGGGAAGCTCTGGGGCCAACGTCCTGACTTTC,CASTRLGSSGANVLTF
TRBV2,TRBJ1-5,NA,NA,TGTGCCAGCAGTAAACAGGGAATACAGCCCCAGCATTTT,CASSKQGIQPQHF
TRBV6-6,TRBJ1-6,NA,NA,TGTGCCAGCAGTTACTCCGGCGTGCCCTCACCCCTCCACTTT,CASSYSGVPSPLHF
TRBV18,TRBJ1-2,TRBD1,NA,TGTGCCAGCTCACCAGACAGGGGGCGAGGCTACACCTTC,CASSPDRGRGYTF
TRBV27,TRBJ1-5,NA,NA,TGTGCCAGCAGTTTACCCGGATTTTGTGGGCAGCCCCAGCATTTT,CASSLPGFCGQPQHF
TRBV18,TRBJ1-2,NA,NA,TGTGCCAGCTCACCTCCCCCTGGGGGCGGCTACACCTTC,CASSPPPGGGYTF
TRBV10-3,TRBJ1-5,TRBD1,NA,TGTGCCATCAGCCCCGGACAGGATCAGCCCCAGCATTTT,CAISPGQDQPQHF
TRBV19,TRBJ1-2,NA,NA,TGTGCCAGTAGCCTTATGGGAGGGGGTGGCTATGGCTACACCTTC,CASSLMGGGGYGYTF